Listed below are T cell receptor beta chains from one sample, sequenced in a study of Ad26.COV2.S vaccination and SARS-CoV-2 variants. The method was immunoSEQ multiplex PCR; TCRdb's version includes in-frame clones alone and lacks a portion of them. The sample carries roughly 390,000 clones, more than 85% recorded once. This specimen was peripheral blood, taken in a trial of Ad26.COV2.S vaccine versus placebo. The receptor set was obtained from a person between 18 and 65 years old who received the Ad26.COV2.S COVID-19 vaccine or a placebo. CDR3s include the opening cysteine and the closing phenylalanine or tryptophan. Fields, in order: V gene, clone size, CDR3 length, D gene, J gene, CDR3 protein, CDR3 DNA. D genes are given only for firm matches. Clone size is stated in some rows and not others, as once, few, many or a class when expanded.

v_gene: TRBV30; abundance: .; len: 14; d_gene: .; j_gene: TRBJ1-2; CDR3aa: CAWRKTGGTYGYTF; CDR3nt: TGTGCCTGGAGGAAGACAGGCGGGACCTATGGCTACACCTTC
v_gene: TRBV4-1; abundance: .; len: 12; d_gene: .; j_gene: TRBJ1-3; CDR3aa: CASSGWGNTIYF; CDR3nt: TGCGCCAGCAGCGGGTGGGGAAACACCATATATTTT
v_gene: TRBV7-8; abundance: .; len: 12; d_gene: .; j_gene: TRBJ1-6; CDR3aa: CASSLVNSPLHF; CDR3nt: TGTGCCAGCAGCTTAGTTAATTCACCCCTCCACTTT
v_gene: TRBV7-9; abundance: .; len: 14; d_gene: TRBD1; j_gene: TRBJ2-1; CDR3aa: CASSLVRQGLEQFF; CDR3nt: TGTGCCAGCAGCTTGGTACGACAGGGGCTTGAGCAGTTCTTC
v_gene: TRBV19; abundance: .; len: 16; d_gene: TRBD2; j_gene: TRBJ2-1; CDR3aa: CASSGLLTPVDNEQFF; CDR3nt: TGTGCCAGTTCGGGACTACTAACCCCAGTCGACAATGAGCAGTTCTTC
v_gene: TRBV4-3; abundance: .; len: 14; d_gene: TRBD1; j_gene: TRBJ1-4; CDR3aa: CASSPRDRERKLFF; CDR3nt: TGCGCCAGCAGCCCCCGCGACAGGGAGAGAAAACTGTTTTTT
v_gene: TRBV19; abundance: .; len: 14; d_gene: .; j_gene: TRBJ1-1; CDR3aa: CASSIRERNTEAFF; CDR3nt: TGTGCCAGTAGTATCAGGGAGCGCAACACTGAAGCTTTCTTT
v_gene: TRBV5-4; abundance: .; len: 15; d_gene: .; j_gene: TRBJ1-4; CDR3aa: CASSPDSPTNEKLFF; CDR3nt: TGTGCCAGCAGCCCGGACAGCCCAACTAATGAAAAACTGTTTTTT
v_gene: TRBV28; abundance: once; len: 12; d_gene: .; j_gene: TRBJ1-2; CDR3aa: CASSLRQYGYTF; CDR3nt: TGTGCCAGCAGTTTAAGACAGTATGGCTACACCTTC
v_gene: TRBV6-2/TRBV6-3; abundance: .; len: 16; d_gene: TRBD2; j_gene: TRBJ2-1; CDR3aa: CASSYSRGGVYNEQFF; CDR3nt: TGTGCCAGCAGTTACTCGCGGGGGGGCGTGTACAATGAGCAGTTCTTC
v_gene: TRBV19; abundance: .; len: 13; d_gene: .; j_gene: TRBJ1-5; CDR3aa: CASSIPGAQPQHF; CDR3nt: TGTGCCAGTAGTATACCAGGGGCTCAGCCCCAGCATTTT
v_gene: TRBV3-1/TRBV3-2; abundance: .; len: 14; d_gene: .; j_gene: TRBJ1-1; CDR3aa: CASSRAGGGAEAFF; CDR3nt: TGTGCCAGCAGCCGAGCCGGAGGGGGTGCTGAAGCTTTCTTT
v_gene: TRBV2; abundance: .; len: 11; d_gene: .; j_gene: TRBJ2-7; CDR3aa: CASSDSYEQYF; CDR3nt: TGTGCCAGCAGCGACAGCTACGAGCAGTACTTC
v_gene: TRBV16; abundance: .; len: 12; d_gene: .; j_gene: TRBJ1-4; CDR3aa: CASSPSNEKLFF; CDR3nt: TGTGCCAGCAGCCCCTCAAATGAAAAACTGTTTTTT
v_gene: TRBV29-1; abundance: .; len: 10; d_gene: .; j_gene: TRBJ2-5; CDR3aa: CSVEDRYRYF; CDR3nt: TGCAGCGTTGAGGACCGCTATAGGTACTTC
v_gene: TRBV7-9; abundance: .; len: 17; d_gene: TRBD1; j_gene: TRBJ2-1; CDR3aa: CASSPGTGRPPYNEQFF; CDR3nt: TGTGCCAGCAGCCCGGGGACAGGGAGGCCGCCCTACAATGAGCAGTTCTTC
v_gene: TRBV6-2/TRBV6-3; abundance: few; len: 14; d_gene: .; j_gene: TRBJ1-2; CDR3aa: CASSYSSGLSGYTF; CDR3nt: TGTGCCAGCAGTTATAGCTCAGGGTTGAGTGGCTACACCTTC
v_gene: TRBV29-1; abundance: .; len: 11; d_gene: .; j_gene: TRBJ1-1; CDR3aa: CSVEGDTEAFF; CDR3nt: TGCAGCGTTGAGGGGGACACTGAAGCTTTCTTT
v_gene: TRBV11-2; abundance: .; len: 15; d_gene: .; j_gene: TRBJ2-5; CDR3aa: CASSLESGSRETQYF; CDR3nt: TGTGCCAGCAGCTTAGAAAGCGGGTCCAGGGAGACCCAGTACTTC
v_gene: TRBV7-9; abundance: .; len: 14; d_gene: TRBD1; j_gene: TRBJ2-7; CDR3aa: CASSSTGGSYEQYF; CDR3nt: TGTGCCAGCAGCTCGACAGGGGGTTCCTACGAGCAGTACTTC
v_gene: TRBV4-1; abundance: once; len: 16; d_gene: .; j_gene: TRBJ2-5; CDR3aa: CASSQDGPYSQETQYF; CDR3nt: TGCGCCAGCAGCCAAGATGGCCCATATTCTCAAGAGACCCAGTACTTC
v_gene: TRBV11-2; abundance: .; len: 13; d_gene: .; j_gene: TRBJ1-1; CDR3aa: CASSSAWSTEAFF; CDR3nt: TGTGCCAGCAGCTCCGCATGGAGCACTGAAGCTTTCTTT
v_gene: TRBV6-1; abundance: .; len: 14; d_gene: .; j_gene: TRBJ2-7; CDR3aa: CASSEGRVSYEQYF; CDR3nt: TGTGCCAGCAGTGAAGGCAGGGTTTCGTACGAGCAGTACTTC
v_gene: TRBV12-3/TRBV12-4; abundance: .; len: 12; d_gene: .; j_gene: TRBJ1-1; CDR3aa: CASSLGAPEAFF; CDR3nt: TGTGCCAGCAGTTTAGGGGCCCCTGAAGCTTTCTTT
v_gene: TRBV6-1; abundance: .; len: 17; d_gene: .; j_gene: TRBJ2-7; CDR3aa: CASSEASGPYGNYEQYF; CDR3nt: TGTGCCAGCAGTGAAGCGTCAGGTCCCTACGGCAATTACGAGCAGTACTTC
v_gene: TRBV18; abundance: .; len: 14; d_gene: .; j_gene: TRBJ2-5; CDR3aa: CASSPQTDQETQYF; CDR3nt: TGTGCCAGCTCACCACAAACTGATCAAGAGACCCAGTACTTC
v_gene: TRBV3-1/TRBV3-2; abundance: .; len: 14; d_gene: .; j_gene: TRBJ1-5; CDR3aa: CASSQVGRDQPQHF; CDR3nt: TGTGCCAGCAGCCAAGTAGGAAGGGATCAGCCCCAGCATTTT
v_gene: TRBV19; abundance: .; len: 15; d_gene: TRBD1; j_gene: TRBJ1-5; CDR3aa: CASRRGQALNQPQHF; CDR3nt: TGTGCCAGTAGGAGGGGACAGGCCCTTAATCAGCCCCAGCATTTT
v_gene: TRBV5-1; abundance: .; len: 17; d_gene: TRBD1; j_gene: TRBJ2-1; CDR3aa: CASSLAQGRGRANEQFF; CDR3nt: TGCGCCAGCAGCTTGGCCCAGGGCAGGGGGCGCGCGAATGAGCAGTTCTTC
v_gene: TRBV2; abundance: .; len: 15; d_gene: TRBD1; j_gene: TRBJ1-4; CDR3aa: CASSAETGFNEKLFF; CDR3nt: TGTGCCAGCAGCGCTGAGACAGGGTTTAATGAAAAACTGTTTTTT
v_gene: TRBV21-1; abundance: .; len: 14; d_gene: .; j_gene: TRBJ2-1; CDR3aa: CASSKEVGGTLKFF; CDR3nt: TGTGCCAGCAGCAAAGAGGTGGGAGGGACTCTTAAGTTCTTC
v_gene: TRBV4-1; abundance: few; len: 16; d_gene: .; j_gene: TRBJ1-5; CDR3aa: CASSQSGGAENQPQHF; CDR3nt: TGCGCCAGCAGCCAAAGTGGTGGGGCAGAAAATCAGCCCCAGCATTTT
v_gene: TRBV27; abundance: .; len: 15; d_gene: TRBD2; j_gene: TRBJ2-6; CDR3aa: CASSSRGAGANVLTF; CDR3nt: TGTGCCAGCAGTTCCCGGGGGGCTGGGGCCAACGTCCTGACTTTC
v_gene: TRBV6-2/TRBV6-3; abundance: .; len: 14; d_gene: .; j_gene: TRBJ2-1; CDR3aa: CASSYPYISNEQFF; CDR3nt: TGTGCCAGCAGTTACCCCTACATCAGCAATGAGCAGTTCTTC
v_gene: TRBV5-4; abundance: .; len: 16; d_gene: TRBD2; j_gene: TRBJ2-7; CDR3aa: CASSPVGERGINEQYF; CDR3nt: TGTGCCAGCAGCCCTGTCGGGGAGCGGGGGATCAACGAGCAGTACTTC
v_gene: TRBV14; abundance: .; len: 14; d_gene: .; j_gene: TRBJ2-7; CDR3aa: CASSQDRSSYEQYF; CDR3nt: TGTGCCAGCAGCCAAGATCGGAGCTCCTACGAGCAGTACTTC
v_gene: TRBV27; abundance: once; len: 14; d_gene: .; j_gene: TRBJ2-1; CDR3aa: CASSLTGGHSEQFF; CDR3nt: TGTGCCAGCAGTTTAACCGGGGGCCATAGTGAGCAGTTCTTC
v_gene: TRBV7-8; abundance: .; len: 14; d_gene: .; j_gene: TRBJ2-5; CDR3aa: CASSYRLLWKTQYF; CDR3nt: TGTGCCAGCAGCTACAGGCTTCTATGGAAGACCCAGTACTTC
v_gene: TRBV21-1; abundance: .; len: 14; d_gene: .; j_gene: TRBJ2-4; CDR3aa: CASSKRQGKNIQYF; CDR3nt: TGTGCCAGCAGCAAAAGACAGGGGAAAAACATTCAGTACTTC
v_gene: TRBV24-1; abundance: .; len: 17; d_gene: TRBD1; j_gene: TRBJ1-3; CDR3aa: CATSDGGQGSGGNTIYF; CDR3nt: TGTGCCACCAGTGATGGGGGACAGGGTTCAGGTGGAAACACCATATATTTT
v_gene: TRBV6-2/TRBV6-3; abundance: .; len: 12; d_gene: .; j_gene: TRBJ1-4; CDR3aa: CASSPQSEKLFF; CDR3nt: TGTGCCAGCAGTCCGCAGAGTGAAAAACTGTTTTTT
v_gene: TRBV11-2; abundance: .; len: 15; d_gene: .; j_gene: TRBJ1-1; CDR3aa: CASSSWTGKNTEAFF; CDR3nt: TGTGCCAGCAGCTCCTGGACCGGGAAGAACACTGAAGCTTTCTTT
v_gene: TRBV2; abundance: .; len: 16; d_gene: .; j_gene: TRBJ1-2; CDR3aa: CASLHRGGVSNYGYTF; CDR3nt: TGTGCCAGCCTACATCGGGGGGGCGTCTCTAACTATGGCTACACCTTC
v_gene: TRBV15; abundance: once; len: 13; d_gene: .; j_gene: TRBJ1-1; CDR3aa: CATSSKVGAEAFF; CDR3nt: TGTGCCACCAGCAGTAAGGTTGGAGCTGAAGCTTTCTTT
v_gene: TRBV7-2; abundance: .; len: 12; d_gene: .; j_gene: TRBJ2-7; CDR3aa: CASSFNYGEQYF; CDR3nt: TGTGCCAGCAGCTTTAACTACGGCGAGCAGTACTTC
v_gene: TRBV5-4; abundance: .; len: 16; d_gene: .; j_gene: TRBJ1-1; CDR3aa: CASSWGSKYLNTEAFF; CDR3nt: TGTGCCAGCAGCTGGGGGTCCAAATACCTGAACACTGAAGCTTTCTTT
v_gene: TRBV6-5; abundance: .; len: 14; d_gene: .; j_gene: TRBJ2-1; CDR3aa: CASRPQGSYNEQFF; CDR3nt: TGTGCCAGCAGACCCCAGGGTTCCTACAATGAGCAGTTCTTC
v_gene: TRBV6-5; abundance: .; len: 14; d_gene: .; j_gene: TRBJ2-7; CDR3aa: CASSYDGSGLEQYF; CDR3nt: TGTGCCAGCAGTTACGATGGCTCCGGCTTGGAGCAGTACTTC
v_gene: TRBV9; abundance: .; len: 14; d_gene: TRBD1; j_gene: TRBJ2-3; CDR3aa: CASSRDSFTDTQYF; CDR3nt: TGTGCCAGCAGCCGGGACAGCTTCACAGATACGCAGTATTTT
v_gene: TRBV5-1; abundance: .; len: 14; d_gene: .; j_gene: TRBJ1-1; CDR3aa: CASSLDGPNTEAFF; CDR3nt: TGCGCCAGCAGCTTGGACGGTCCCAACACTGAAGCTTTCTTT
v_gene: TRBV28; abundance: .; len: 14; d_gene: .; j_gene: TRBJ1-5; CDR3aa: CASSPGGAGQPQHF; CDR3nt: TGTGCCAGCAGCCCCGGAGGGGCAGGGCAGCCCCAGCATTTT
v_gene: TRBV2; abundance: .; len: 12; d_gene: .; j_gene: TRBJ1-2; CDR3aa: CASSVLAYGYTF; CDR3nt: TGTGCCAGCAGTGTTCTGGCCTATGGCTACACCTTC
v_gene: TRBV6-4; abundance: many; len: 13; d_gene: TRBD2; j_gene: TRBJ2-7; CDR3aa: CASSPAGVGEQYF; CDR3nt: TGTGCCAGCAGTCCAGCGGGGGTAGGGGAGCAGTACTTC